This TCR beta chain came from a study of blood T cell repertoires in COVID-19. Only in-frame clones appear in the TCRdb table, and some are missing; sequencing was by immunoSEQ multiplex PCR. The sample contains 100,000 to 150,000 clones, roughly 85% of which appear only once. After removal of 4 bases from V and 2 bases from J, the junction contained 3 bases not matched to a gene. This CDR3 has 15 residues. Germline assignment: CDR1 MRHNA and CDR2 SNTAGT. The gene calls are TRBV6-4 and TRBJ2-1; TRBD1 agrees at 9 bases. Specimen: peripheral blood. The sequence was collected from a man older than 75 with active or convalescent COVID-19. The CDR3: CASSVDRGAYNEQFF. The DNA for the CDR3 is TGTGCCAGCAGTGTCGACAGGGGGGCCTACAATGAGCAGTTCTTC.